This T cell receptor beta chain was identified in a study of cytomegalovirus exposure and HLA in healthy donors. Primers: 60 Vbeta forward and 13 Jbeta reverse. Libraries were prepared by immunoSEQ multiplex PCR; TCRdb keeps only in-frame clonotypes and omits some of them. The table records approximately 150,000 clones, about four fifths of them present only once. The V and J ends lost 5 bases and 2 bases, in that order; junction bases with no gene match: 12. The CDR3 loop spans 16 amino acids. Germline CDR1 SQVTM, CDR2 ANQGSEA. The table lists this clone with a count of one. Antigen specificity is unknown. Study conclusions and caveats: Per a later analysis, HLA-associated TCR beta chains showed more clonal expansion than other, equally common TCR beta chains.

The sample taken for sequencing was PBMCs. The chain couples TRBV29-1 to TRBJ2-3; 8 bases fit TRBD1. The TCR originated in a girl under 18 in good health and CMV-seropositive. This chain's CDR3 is CSVTGGGGGITDTQYF. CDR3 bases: TGCAGCGTTACAGGGGGTGGTGGTGGTATCACAGATACGCAGTATTTT.